Below, one T cell receptor (beta chain) is given with its context. What it recognizes is unknown. With a J-beta primer mix and a sample-barcoded 5' primer, a second PCR ran 7 to 11 cycles. Tagging of each cDNA molecule was performed by a template-switch adaptor with 12 random nucleotides. TCRdb used MiXCR to reprocess the 5' RACE reads, holding one entry per CDR3 protein. Altogether fewer than 900,000 distinct CDR3 sequences are present, roughly 49% being singletons, with the ten largest covering approximately 32%. The data stem from a study of blood T cells in healthy people across ages. At the level of the study: Template-switching capture recovered about one barcoded beta molecule per two T cells.

Trimming pared 2 bases from V and 4 bases from J, leaving 20 bases between. The CDR3 totals 17 residues. CDR1 is SGHAT, CDR2 FQNNGV, per germline. Study results and caveats: Total diversity from one million sequenced T cells was likely underestimated. Naive T cell percentage showed a strong correlation with the diversity of TCR beta.

The clonotype originates from a woman aged 55-69 years in good health. This chain joins TRBV11-2 and TRBJ1-2; D possibly corresponds to TRBD1 (5 bases). The specimen sequenced was blood. The CDR3 loop reads CASSLRSTSGDRYGYTF. The CDR3 DNA reads TGTGCCAGCAGCTTACGATCCACCTCGGGGGATCGCTATGGCTACACCTTC.